This is a list of T cell receptor beta chains from one sample in a study of blood T cell repertoires in COVID-19. Here immunoSEQ multiplex PCR was the method, and the copy in TCRdb shows in-frame clones only, minus some. Among a few hundred thousand clones listed, almost 85% were seen once. The source material was peripheral blood. The receptors derive from a woman between 65 and 79 years old with COVID-19, enrolled during active disease. Both conserved end residues are part of each CDR3. The D gene is left open where the match is weak. Clone size is shown for a subset of rows, as once, few, many or a class of expanded clone.

J,size,D,V,DNA,CDR3
TRBJ1-5,few,TRBD1,TRBV11-2,TGTGCCAGCAGCTGGGACAGCCAAAATAGCAATCAGCCCCAGCATTTT,CASSWDSQNSNQPQHF
TRBJ1-4,NA,NA,TRBV2,TGTGCCAGCAGGGCCGGGAGGGGGGGAGAAGAAAAACTGTTTTTT,CASRAGRGGEEKLFF
TRBJ2-5,NA,NA,TRBV7-2,TGTGCCAGCGCCGTGAGGCAGGGCCCTTCGGCCCAGTACTTC,CASAVRQGPSAQYF
TRBJ1-2,NA,TRBD1,TRBV18,TGTGCCAGCTCACCGGACAGGGTTAACGGCTACACCTTC,CASSPDRVNGYTF
TRBJ2-1,NA,NA,TRBV2,TGTGCCAGCAGTGGGGGGACTTATGAGCAGTTCTTC,CASSGGTYEQFF
TRBJ1-2,NA,TRBD1,TRBV15,TGTGCCACCAGCAGAGGCCCAGAGGGGGCAGGTGGCTACACCTTC,CATSRGPEGAGGYTF
TRBJ2-1,once,TRBD2,TRBV2,TGTGCCAGCAGTAATAGACTAGCGGGAGCCATCCCGGACAATGAGCAGTTCTTC,CASSNRLAGAIPDNEQFF
TRBJ2-5,NA,TRBD1,TRBV6-5,TGTGCCAGCGGGACAGGGCTAGGCGACTTC,CASGTGLGDF
TRBJ2-2,NA,TRBD2,TRBV7-2,TGTGCCAGCACCACCCGGGGGGGTACGGGCACCGGGGAGCTGTTTTTT,CASTTRGGTGTGELFF
TRBJ2-7,few,NA,TRBV10-3,TGTGCCATCAGTGATGCAGGACAGAACTACGAGCAGTACTTC,CAISDAGQNYEQYF
TRBJ1-2,NA,NA,TRBV19,TGTGCCAGTAGTCCGGGGGGGGAACACTATGGCTACACCTTC,CASSPGGEHYGYTF
TRBJ1-5,few,NA,TRBV19,TGTGCCAGTAGTATTAAACGGGGAAATCAGCCCCAGCATTTT,CASSIKRGNQPQHF
TRBJ2-2,NA,TRBD1,TRBV7-9,TGTGCCAGCAGCTTCCCGGGACAGACGAACACCGGGGAGCTGTTTTTT,CASSFPGQTNTGELFF
TRBJ1-6,NA,NA,TRBV5-8,TGTGCCAGCAGCTGGGGGACACAGGGTTCACCCCTCCACTTT,CASSWGTQGSPLHF
TRBJ1-2,NA,NA,TRBV4-2,TGTGCCAGCAGCCAAGAGGGGCAGAACTATGGCTACACCTTC,CASSQEGQNYGYTF
TRBJ1-5,once,TRBD1,TRBV4-2,TGTGCCAGCAGCCTGGGACAGGGAGGGAATCAGCCCCAGCATTTT,CASSLGQGGNQPQHF
TRBJ1-1,NA,TRBD1,TRBV6-5,TGTGCCAGCAGCCTTAACAGGGGGACGGCTTTCTTT,CASSLNRGTAFF
TRBJ1-5,NA,TRBD1,TRBV6-6,TGTGCCAGCAGTCTACCCGGGACCCACAGGGGAGGCAGCAATCAGCCCCAGCATTTT,CASSLPGTHRGGSNQPQHF
TRBJ2-5,NA,TRBD1,TRBV18,TGTGCCAGCTCCCGGGGGACAGGTTACCAAGAGACCCAGTACTTC,CASSRGTGYQETQYF
TRBJ1-1,NA,NA,TRBV11-2,TGTGCCAGCAGCTTAGATCATTTCGGAGGTGAAGCTTTCTTT,CASSLDHFGGEAFF
TRBJ2-2,NA,TRBD2,TRBV18,TGTGCCAGCTCACCTGCCCTAGCGGGATCGGCCGGGGAGCTGTTTTTT,CASSPALAGSAGELFF
TRBJ2-5,once,TRBD1,TRBV9,TGTGCCAGCAGCGCACAGGGGGCCGGAGAGACCCAGTACTTC,CASSAQGAGETQYF
TRBJ2-3,NA,TRBD2,TRBV7-3,TGTGCCAGCAGCCCCGGGACTAGCGGACTAAGCACAGATACGCAGTATTTT,CASSPGTSGLSTDTQYF
TRBJ1-1,few,NA,TRBV30,TGTGCCTGGACCTCGATTCCAGTGAACACTGAAGCTTTCTTT,CAWTSIPVNTEAFF
TRBJ2-5,NA,NA,TRBV12-3/TRBV12-4,TGTGCCAGTAGTAAGAGGGCGCGGGAGACCCAGTACTTC,CASSKRARETQYF
TRBJ2-7,NA,NA,TRBV29-1,TGCAGCGCGACCTCCCCAGGGGCGAAATACGAGCAGTACTTC,CSATSPGAKYEQYF
TRBJ2-3,NA,NA,TRBV19,TGTGCCAGTACCGGGACACCCAGCACAGATACGCAGTATTTT,CASTGTPSTDTQYF
TRBJ1-2,once,NA,TRBV4-2,TGTGCCAGCAGCCAAGACAGAGGGCCAAACTATGGCTACACCTTC,CASSQDRGPNYGYTF
TRBJ2-1,NA,TRBD1,TRBV29-1,TGCAGCGTTAGGGCAGGGGGCTCGGATGAGCAGTTCTTC,CSVRAGGSDEQFF
TRBJ1-6,NA,TRBD1,TRBV6-5,TGTGCCAGCAGCGCCGGGACAGGGAATTCACCCCTCCACTTT,CASSAGTGNSPLHF
TRBJ1-5,few,NA,TRBV19,TGTGCCAGTAGTATAGTCGGGGGGAGGGGAAGTCAGCCCCAGCATTTT,CASSIVGGRGSQPQHF
TRBJ2-7,NA,NA,TRBV15,TGTGCCACCAGCCCCCCCCGAGGACTCTACGAGCAGTACTTC,CATSPPRGLYEQYF
TRBJ1-6,NA,NA,TRBV11-1,TGTGCCAGCAGCTACAGGGTACAGAATTCACCCCTCCACTTT,CASSYRVQNSPLHF
TRBJ2-2,NA,TRBD2,TRBV9,TGTGCCAGCAGCCCCGGGACTAGCGGGAGTAACACCGGGGAGCTGTTTTTT,CASSPGTSGSNTGELFF
TRBJ1-2,NA,TRBD1,TRBV6-2/TRBV6-3,TGTGCCAGCAGCGGACGGGGACAGGGGACGATTTATGGCTACACCTTC,CASSGRGQGTIYGYTF
TRBJ1-1,NA,NA,TRBV9,TGTGCCAGCAGCGTCGAGTGGAACACTGAAGCTTTCTTT,CASSVEWNTEAFF